This TCR beta chain is drawn from a study of cytomegalovirus exposure and HLA in healthy donors listed by TCRdb under 2017. At the level of the whole study: An earlier analysis of under 600 of the donors reported more than 250 Gb of sequence data and around 110 million unique TCR beta sequences from about 200 million T cells. The study used immunosequencing to profile the T cell repertoires of 600 to 850 subjects and linked those repertoires to cytomegalovirus serostatus. Among the approximately 430 genotyped donors, under 90% belonged to the genetic ancestry cluster associated with self-reported Caucasian donors. Among 398 genotyped donors of the cohort, an average of about 240,000 unique TCR beta nucleotide sequences were sequenced per donor, roughly a sixth of them non-productive. In a later genetic analysis, genome-wide SNP genotypes for about 60% of the 666 donors were used, and that subset was treated as a discovery cohort. Rather than drawing on any new phenotypic data, the later analysis identified candidate immune exposures from TCR beta sequences and the way those sequences occurred across donors. Every discovery cohort repertoire had been produced on one sequencing platform. Donor age, sex, ethnicity and CMV serostatus were collected together with the repertoire data. Several DR-DQ haplotypes were handled as single units for association and clustering, since linkage in the cohort was strong. HLA typing included class I and class II loci at four-digit resolution. In addition to the first cohort of approximately 670 subjects, a separate validation cohort of 120 different subjects was used. To decide whether each TCR beta V gene segment behaved as functional or pseudogenic, an earlier analysis of approximately 620 of the donors relied on high-throughput TCR beta sequencing. The number of typed donors differed by locus: roughly 620-630 for A, B, C, DRB1 and DQB1; some 500 for DQA1; approximately 600 for DPA1; and around 450 for DPB1. To study patterns of TCR occurrence, a later analysis re-analyzed previously published TCR beta repertoires from 550 to 800 donors and added high-resolution HLA genotyping. An early release that covered about 600 HLA-typed donors contained about 300 gigabases of sequencing data and 70 million to 100 million unique TCR sequences. The study aimed to test whether cataloging public T cell receptors could reveal signatures of past pathogen exposure. To predict cytomegalovirus infection status, the study brought together high-throughput TCR immunosequencing, statistical association of individual TCRs with disease status, and machine learning.

As regards this clone: Its antigen is currently not known. No qualities accompany the bases; no much larger clone lies one base away.

Receptor libraries were prepared by the immunoSEQ multiplex PCR assay. A mixture of 60 forward primers for TCR Vbeta segments and 13 reverse primers for TCR Jbeta segments was used in the multiplex PCR. The CDR3 region of rearranged TCR beta genes was amplified from genomic DNA by a multiplex PCR assay. The Illumina HiSeq System was used to sequence the amplified TCR beta libraries as 87-base-pair reads. Per the authors' processing: In a later analysis, tens of millions of unique TCR beta chains were counted across the roughly 610 repertoires, and some 10 million of these chains were shared by at least two donors. Raw reads were error-corrected and collapsed into unique sequences by a nearest-neighbor algorithm in which closely related sequences were merged to remove PCR and sequencing errors. Alignment of CDR3 sequences to IMGT reference sequences was used to assign V, D and J gene segments. For a sequence to be retained, at least a six-nucleotide match to both a V gene segment and a J gene segment was required. Rearrangements were called productive when the CDR3 lacked stop codons and stayed in frame with V and J; all others were non-productive. Following IMGT convention, CDR3 was defined as the stretch from the second conserved V-encoded cysteine up to the conserved J-encoded phenylalanine. Sequences without an unambiguous match to a single V gene segment were excluded from the earlier analysis of about 640 of the donors. In an earlier analysis of around 590 of the donors, a V segment was called functional when productive rearrangements were above 56.7%, and segregating when the standard deviation between donors exceeded 5%. A statistical classification framework was built to diagnose cytomegalovirus status from the catalog of TCR beta chain sequences. In a later analysis, V and J genes were assigned by comparing TCR nucleotide sequences against IMGT/GENE-DB human TR gene sequences. The TCRdist pipeline was used in a later analysis to assign CDR3 sequences and most-parsimonious VDJ recombination scenarios. In a later analysis, every TCR beta chain was defined by the combination of its CDR3 amino acid sequence and its V-gene family, and reads without a unique V-gene family were dropped. In a later analysis, approximately 590 highly shared, low-generation-probability nucleotide sequences were removed to address suspected cross-contamination and a sequencing artifact. For each public chain, a later analysis derived a clonal expansion index from normalized ranks of inferred template counts within each repertoire. In a later analysis, generation probabilities were computed using a VDJ recombination model fitted to out-of-frame rearrangements, and the results were checked against IGoR. In a later analysis, TCR-TCR, TCR-HLA and TCR-CMV co-occurrence was scored with hypergeometric tests, and a repertoire-size bias correction was applied to TCR pairs. To estimate false discovery rates, a later analysis permuted the HLA or CMV assignments 20 times. In a later analysis, co-occurring TCRs were grouped using DBSCAN, and TCRdist sequence similarity was added for clustering within HLA-allele-positive subsets. Repertoires with fewer than 30,000 or more than 120,000 public chains were left out of co-occurrence clustering, as were several repertoires with anomalous nucleotide sharing. This immuneACCESS table, as held by TCRdb, lists in-frame sequences with V and J called but not all clones. Of the missing ones, under half trace to an unresolved V gene in checked studies; the others have no known cause. The V and J calls and clone size come from that table; D and trimming were worked out from the DNA. The sample contains about 140,000 clones, about four fifths of them found a single time. The ten largest clones represent more than 3% of the sample.

In total, 600 or so healthy bone marrow donors made up the cohort. At the time of sampling, all cohort members were nominally healthy, though unrecorded immune exposures were likely present. The donor was CMV seronegative and was included in the group of a few hundred seronegative cohort members. Each donor provided a peripheral blood sample, and peripheral blood mononuclear cells were used for TCR beta sequencing. Genomic DNA was extracted from the blood cell samples with the Qiagen DNeasy Blood Extraction Kit. CDR1 and CDR2 are drawn from the germline V gene: SGDLS, YYNGEE. V loses 5 bases at its end and J loses 8 bases; junction bases beyond the gene matches: 9. Inclusive of the bounding cysteine and phenylalanine, the CDR3 is 13 residues long. Here the CDR3 DNA is all that survives: 39 bases in frame from base 1. The paper's findings and limits, for the study overall: In a later genetic analysis, fewer N-insertions in productive TCRs were reported among donors in an Asian-associated ancestry cluster than the approximately 710-donor mean. A cluster of highly shared sequence variants was judged likely to be a technical artifact of the sequencing pipeline. Because HLA typing was missing for some donors at each locus, association tests included only the typed subset. An earlier analysis of approximately 570 of the donors showed that most TCR beta V segments appeared in productive rearrangements either about 90% or about 30% of the time, which broadly matched IMGT annotations. Most TCR sequences were observed very rarely across donors, whereas some public TCRs were present in many individuals. Because counts were too low, more than 15 rarely observed V segments, including chromosome 9 orphons, were excluded from the earlier analysis of around 640 of the donors. CMV serostatus was the only immune exposure information available for the cohort. Presence/absence analyses assumed roughly uniform sequencing depth across donors, an assumption that may not hold. In a later analysis, HLA-associated TCR beta chains showed more clonal expansion and lower generation probabilities than non-associated chains that were equally common. In this cohort, only TCR beta chains were sequenced, and detectable features were limited by the absence of alpha or paired-chain data. Some IMGT-functional V segments, including TRBV6-2 and TRBV6-3, could not be distinguished by the 87-base-pair reads and were therefore excluded. Linkage disequilibrium might explain the correlated functional status among segregating V segments, but an unknown experimental factor could not be ruled out. The classifier was reported to diagnose cytomegalovirus status with high specificity and sensitivity in both the original cohort and the validation cohort. A further reported finding was that TCR beta sequences accurately predicted the HLA-A and HLA-B alleles for most subjects in the first cohort. A later analysis associated about 16,000 TCR beta sequences with specific HLA alleles at a false discovery rate of 0.05. In a later genetic analysis, a missense DCLRE1C variant was associated with V-gene and J-gene trimming of TCR beta chains, and the association was replicated in an independent cohort. According to the authors, the approach could potentially be generalized to other disease states and immunological phenotypes. According to a later analysis, TCR association rates differed among HLA loci, with DRB1 alleles showing the most associated TCRs and HLA-C alleles showing the fewest. When HLA alleles, especially DR and DQ, strongly co-occurred, TCR associations were difficult to assign to individual alleles. According to a later analysis, parvovirus B19, influenza, CMV and Epstein-Barr virus appeared linked to several top co-occurrence clusters. A total of roughly 160 TCR beta chains were listed by the study as associated with cytomegalovirus. In vitro tests confirmed that a few of the cytomegalovirus-associated TCR beta chains recognize cytomegalovirus antigens. Most CMV-associated TCR beta chains appeared to be HLA-restricted in a later analysis, and the HLA associations seemed to be driven largely by CMV exposure.

The origin of this receptor is a female donor in good health and CMV-seronegative. The chain was built from TRBV9 and TRBJ1-2; 7 bases in the middle match TRBD1. The sequenced sample consisted of PBMCs. The DNA sequence is as follows: TGTGCCAGCAGTGGAGGGGGCTTCGGAGGCTACACCTTC. Protein translation: CASSGGGFGGYTF.